The text below deals with one T cell receptor beta chain. Its specificity is not known. This entry belongs to a study of blood T cells in healthy people across ages. Study-wide findings and caveats: Donors of long life had a larger count of naive CD4+ cells and greater diversity than aged donors.

J lost 2 bases, V lost 8 bases, and 1 base had no gene match. There are 13 residues in the CDR3. Germline V CDR1 and CDR2: SGHVS, FQNEAQ. The use of a sample-barcoded 5' primer and a J-beta primer mix characterized a second PCR of roughly 6 to 11 cycles. TCRdb passed the 5' RACE reads through MiXCR, listing each CDR3 protein once. Among approximately 1,000,000 distinct CDR3 sequences listed, 35% to 50% were seen once. The gene calls are TRBV7-8 and TRBJ2-1, with 9 bases matching TRBD2. This receptor was identified in an older woman in good health. Input material: blood. The chain's CDR3 is CASAGGAYNEQFF. The CDR3 bases are TGTGCCAGCGCGGGAGGGGCCTACAATGAGCAGTTCTTC.